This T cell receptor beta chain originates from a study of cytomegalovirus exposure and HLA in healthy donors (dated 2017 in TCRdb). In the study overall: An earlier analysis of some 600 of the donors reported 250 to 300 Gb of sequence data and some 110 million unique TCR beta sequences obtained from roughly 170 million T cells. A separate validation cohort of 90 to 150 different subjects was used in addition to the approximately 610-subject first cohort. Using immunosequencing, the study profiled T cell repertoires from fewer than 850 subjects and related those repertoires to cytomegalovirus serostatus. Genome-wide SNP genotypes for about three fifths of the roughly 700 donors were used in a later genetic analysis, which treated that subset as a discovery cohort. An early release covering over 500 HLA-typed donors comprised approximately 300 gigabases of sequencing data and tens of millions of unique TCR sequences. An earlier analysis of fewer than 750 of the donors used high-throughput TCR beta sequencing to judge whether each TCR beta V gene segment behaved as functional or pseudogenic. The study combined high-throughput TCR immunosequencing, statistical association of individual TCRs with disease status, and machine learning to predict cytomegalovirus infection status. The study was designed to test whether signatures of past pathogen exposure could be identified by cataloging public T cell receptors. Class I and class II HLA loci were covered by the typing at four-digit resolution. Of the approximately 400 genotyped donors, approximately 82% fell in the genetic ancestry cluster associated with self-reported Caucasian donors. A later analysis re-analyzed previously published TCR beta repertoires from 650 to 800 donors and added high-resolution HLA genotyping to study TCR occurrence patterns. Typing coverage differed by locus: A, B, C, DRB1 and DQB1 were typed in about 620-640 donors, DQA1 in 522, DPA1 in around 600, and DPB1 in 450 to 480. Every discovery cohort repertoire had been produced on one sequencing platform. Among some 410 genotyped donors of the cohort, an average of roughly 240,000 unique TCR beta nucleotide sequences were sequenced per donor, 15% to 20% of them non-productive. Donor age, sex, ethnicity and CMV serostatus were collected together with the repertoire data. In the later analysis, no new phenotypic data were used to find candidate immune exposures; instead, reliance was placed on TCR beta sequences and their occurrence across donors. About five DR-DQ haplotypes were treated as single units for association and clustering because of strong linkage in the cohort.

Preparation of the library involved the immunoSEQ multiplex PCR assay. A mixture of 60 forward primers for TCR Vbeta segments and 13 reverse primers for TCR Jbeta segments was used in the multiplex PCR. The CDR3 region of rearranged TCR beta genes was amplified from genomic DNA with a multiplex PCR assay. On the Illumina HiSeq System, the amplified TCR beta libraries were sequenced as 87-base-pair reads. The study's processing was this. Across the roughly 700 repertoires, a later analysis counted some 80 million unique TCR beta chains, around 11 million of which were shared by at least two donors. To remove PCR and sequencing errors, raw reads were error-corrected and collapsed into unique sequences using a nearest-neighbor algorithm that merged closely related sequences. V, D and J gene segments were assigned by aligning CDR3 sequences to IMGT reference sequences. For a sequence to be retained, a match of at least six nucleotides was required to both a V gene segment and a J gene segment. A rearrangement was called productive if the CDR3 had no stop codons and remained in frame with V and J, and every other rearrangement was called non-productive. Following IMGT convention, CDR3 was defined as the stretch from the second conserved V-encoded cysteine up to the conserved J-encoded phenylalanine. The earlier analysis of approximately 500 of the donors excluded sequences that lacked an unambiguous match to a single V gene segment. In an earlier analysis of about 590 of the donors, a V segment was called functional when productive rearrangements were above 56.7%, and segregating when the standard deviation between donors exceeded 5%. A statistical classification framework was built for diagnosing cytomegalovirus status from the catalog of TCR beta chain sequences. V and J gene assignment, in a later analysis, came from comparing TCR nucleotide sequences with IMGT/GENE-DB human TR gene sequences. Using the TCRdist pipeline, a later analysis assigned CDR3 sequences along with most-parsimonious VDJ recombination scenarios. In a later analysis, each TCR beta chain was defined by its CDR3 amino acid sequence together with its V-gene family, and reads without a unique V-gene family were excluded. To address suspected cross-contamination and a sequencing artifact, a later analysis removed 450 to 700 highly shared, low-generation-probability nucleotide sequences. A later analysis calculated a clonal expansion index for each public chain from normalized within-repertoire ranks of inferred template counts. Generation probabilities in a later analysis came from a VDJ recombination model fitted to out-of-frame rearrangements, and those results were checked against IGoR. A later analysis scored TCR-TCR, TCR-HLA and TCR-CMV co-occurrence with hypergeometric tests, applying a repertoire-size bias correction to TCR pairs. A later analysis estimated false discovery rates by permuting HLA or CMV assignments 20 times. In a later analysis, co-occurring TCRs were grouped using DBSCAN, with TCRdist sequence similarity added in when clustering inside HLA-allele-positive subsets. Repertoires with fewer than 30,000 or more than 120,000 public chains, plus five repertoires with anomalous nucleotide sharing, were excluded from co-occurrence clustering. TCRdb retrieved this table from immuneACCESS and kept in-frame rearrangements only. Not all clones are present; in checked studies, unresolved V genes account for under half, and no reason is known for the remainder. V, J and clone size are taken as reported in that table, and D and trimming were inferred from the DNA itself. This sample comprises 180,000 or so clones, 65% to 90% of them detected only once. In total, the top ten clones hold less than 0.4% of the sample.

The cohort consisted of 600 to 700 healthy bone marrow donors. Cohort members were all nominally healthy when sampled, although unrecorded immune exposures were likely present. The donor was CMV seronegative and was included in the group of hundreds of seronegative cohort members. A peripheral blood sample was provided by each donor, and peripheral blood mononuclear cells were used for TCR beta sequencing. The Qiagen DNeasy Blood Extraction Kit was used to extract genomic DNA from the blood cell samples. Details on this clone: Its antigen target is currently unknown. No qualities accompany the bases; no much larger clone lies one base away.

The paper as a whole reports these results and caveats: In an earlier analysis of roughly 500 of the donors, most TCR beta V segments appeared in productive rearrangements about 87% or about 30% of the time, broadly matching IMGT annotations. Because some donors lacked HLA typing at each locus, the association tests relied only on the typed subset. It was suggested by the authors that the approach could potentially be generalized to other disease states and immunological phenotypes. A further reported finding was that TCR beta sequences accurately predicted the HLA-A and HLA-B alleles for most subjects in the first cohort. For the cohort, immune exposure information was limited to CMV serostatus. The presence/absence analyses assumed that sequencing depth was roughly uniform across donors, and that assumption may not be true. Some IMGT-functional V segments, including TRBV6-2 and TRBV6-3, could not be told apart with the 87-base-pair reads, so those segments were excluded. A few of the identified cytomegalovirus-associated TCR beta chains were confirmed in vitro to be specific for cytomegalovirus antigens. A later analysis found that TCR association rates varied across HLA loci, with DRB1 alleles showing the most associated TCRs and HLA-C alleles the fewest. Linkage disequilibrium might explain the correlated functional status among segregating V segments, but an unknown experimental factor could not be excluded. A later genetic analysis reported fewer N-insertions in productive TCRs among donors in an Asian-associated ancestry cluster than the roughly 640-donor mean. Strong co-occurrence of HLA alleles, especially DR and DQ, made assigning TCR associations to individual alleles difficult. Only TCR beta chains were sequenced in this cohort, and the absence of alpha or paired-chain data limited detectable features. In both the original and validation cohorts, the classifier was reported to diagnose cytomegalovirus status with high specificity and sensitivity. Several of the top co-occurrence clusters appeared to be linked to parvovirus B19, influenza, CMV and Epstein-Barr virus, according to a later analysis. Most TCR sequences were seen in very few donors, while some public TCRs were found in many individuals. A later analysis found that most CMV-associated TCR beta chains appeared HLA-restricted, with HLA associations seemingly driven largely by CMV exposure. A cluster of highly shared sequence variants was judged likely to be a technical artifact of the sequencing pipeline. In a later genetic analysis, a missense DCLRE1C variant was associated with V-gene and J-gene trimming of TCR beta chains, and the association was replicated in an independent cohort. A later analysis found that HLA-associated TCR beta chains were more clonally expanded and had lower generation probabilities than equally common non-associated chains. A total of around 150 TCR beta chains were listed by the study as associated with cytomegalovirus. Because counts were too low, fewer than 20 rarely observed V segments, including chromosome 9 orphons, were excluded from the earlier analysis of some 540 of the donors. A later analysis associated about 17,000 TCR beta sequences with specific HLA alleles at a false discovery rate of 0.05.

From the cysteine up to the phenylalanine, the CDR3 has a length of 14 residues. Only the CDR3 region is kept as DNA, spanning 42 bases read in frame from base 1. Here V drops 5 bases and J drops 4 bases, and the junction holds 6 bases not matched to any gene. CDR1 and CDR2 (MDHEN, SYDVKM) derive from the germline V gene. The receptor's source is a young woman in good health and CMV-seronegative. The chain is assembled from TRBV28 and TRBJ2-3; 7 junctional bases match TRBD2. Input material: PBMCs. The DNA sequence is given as TGTGCCAGCAGTCAACCCCGGGGGGCAGATACGCAGTATTTT. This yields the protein CASSQPRGADTQYF.